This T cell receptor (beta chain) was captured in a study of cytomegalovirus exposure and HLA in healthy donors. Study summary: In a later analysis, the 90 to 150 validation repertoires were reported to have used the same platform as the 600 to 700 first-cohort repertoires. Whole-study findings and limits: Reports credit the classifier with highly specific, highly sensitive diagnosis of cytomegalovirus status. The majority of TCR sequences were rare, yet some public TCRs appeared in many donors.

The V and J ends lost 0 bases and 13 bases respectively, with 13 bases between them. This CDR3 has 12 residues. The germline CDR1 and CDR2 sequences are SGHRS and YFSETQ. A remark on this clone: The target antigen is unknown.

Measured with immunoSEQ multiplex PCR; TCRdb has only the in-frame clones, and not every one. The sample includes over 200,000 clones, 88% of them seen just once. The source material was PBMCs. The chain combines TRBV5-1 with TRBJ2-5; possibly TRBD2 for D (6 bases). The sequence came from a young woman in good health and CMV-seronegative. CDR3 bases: TGCGCCAGCAGCTTGGAAGGTGGGACTTTGTACTTC. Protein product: CASSLEGGTLYF.